The clone carrying this T cell receptor (beta chain) has a count of ten or more. The data originate from a study of blood T cells in healthy people across ages. Sample-barcoded 5' priming and a J-beta primer mix drove a second PCR of about 7 to 11 cycles. One entry per CDR3 protein results from TCRdb running MiXCR on the 5' RACE reads. The table includes around 990,000 distinct CDR3 sequences, approximately 38% detected once. V was shortened by 4 bases and J by 1 base, with 11 bases between the two germline ends. Looked up from germline, CDR1 is SGHKS and CDR2 is YYEKEE (reference sequence). CDR3 length equals 14 residues. Individuals who donated were healthy Caucasians from Russia aged roughly 6 to 90.

Sequencing used blood. The rearrangement uses TRBV5-5 and TRBJ1-2, with D tentatively TRBD1 (6 bases). This clonotype was sampled from a young man in good health. CDR3 nucleotides: TGTGCCAGCAGCCCGCAAGGGGGTAACTATGGCTACACCTTC. Encoded protein: CASSPQGGNYGYTF.